The 19 T cell receptor beta chains presented below share a single source sample, sequenced in a study of neoadjuvant nivolumab and ipilimumab in lung cancer. Only in-frame clones appear in the TCRdb table, and some are missing; sequencing was by immunoSEQ multiplex PCR. The sample lists 9,700 or so clones; 75% to 80% were seen once. The sequences come from tumor tissue, collected after neoadjuvant nivolumab, alone or with ipilimumab, at or shortly before surgery. The receptors originated from an adult with non-small cell lung cancer. Some clones in this sample may be carry-over from other donors' samples.

The chain has TRBV13 and TRBJ1-4; D is unclear. Germline CDR1 is PRHDT and CDR2 is FYEKMQ (reference sequence). V gave up 4 bases and J gave up 7 bases, with 10 bases separating them. The CDR3 extends over 13 amino acids. The CDR3: CASSSGRGEKLFF. The CDR3 DNA is TGTGCCAGCAGCTCCGGGCGTGGTGAAAAACTGTTTTTT.

The gene calls are TRBV18 and TRBJ1-1; perhaps TRBD1 as D (5 bases). Between the trimmed V and J ends, which lost 0 bases and 6 bases, there was a span of 8 bases. CDR1 KGHSH and CDR2 LQKENI come from the germline V gene. The CDR3 loop spans 13 amino acids. CDR3 DNA: TGTGCCAGCTCACCACCGGGGCTAGCTGAAGCTTTCTTT. This translates into CASSPPGLAEAFF.

The V call is TRBV19, the J call TRBJ2-7; 7 positions match TRBD1. Germline loops: CDR1 LNHDA, CDR2 SQIVND (reference sequence). The CDR3 totals 16 residues. The V and J ends lost 4 bases and 0 bases, in that order; junction bases with no gene match: 9. CDR3 region: CASSTTGAGSSYEQYF. DNA of the CDR3: TGTGCCAGTAGTACAACAGGGGCCGGTTCCTCCTACGAGCAGTACTTC.

V is TRBV4-1 and J is TRBJ1-4; 9 bases agree with TRBD1. Per germline, CDR1 MGHRA and CDR2 YSYEKL. There are 14 residues in the CDR3. V gave up 4 bases and J gave up 8 bases; unmatched junction bases: 5. CDR3 DNA sequence: TGCGCCAGCAGCCCGGGACAGGGCGGAGAAAAACTGTTTTTT. This codes for CASSPGQGGEKLFF.

V gene TRBV14 combines with J gene TRBJ2-2; tentatively, D is TRBD1 (5 bases). Germline V gene lookup returns CDR1 SGHDN and CDR2 FVKESK. The CDR3 totals 17 residues. The V and J ends lost 2 bases and 1 base respectively, with 14 bases between them. The CDR3 loop reads CASSQSVDSQNTGELFF. The CDR3 DNA sequence: TGTGCCAGCAGCCAAAGCGTCGACAGCCAGAACACCGGGGAGCTGTTTTTT.

Worth noting for this clone: Its ends do not fully match the called genes, so a read error is possible. The rearrangement joins TRBV4-1 to TRBJ2-7; D perhaps matches TRBD2 (6 bases). Germline loops: CDR1 MGHRA, CDR2 YSYEKL. This CDR3 is 16 amino acids long. As DNA, the CDR3 is TGCGCCAGCAGTCAAGATCATGGCGGGACGGGTTACGAGCAGTACTTC. It encodes CASSQDHGGTGYEQYF.

The rearrangement uses TRBV5-4 and TRBJ2-3, with a weak D call TRBD2 (6 bases). The CDR3 spans 15 residues. V lost 5 bases, J lost 4 bases, and 17 bases lay in between. Germline-derived CDR1 and CDR2 are SGHNT and YYREEE (reference sequence). This CDR3 reads CASSGGLGRADTQYF. Written as DNA, the CDR3 is TGTGCCAGCAGTGGGGGACTGGGGAGAGCAGATACGCAGTATTTT.

The chain carries TRBV2 and TRBJ1-5; D might be TRBD1 (5 bases). V was clipped by 8 bases and J by 6 bases, with 17 bases between them. This CDR3 has 14 residues. Germline V gene sequence: CDR1 SNHLY, CDR2 FYNNEI. The CDR3: CASRARGFLQPQHF. The DNA of the CDR3 is TGTGCCAGCCGCGCTCGGGGGTTCCTTCAGCCCCAGCATTTT.

This clone was recorded once. This chain uses TRBV6-6 with TRBJ2-1, with 9 nucleotides matching TRBD2. The CDR3 extends over 15 amino acids. Germline CDR1 MNHNY, CDR2 SVGAGI (reference sequence). Trimming at V came to 3 bases and at J to 8 bases, leaving 8 bases not matched to a gene. CDR3 in amino acids: CASSYLAGAPHEQFF. As DNA, the CDR3 is TGTGCCAGCAGTTATTTAGCGGGAGCCCCACATGAGCAGTTCTTC.

There are a few counts of this clone. The chain combines TRBV5-1 with TRBJ2-7; 8 bases are a match to TRBD2. The germline V gene encodes CDR1 SGHRS and CDR2 YFSETQ. The CDR3 length is 15 residues. Trimming at V came to 4 bases and at J to 3 bases, leaving 9 bases not matched to a gene. The DNA for the CDR3 is TGCGCCAGCAGCCTGGATACTAGCGGTATCTACGAGCAGTACTTC. As protein: CASSLDTSGIYEQYF.

This chain joins TRBV10-3 and TRBJ2-3; D is undetermined. With 0 bases removed from V and 2 bases from J, the gap between germline ends came to 6 bases. The CDR3 length is 14 residues. Per germline, CDR1 ENHRY and CDR2 SYGVKD. The CDR3: CAISESPFTDTQYF. The CDR3 coding sequence is TGTGCCATCAGTGAGTCCCCATTCACAGATACGCAGTATTTT.

This clone was counted only a few times. The chain uses TRBV10-3 and TRBJ2-7, with D hard to call. V lost 6 bases and J 2 bases, leaving 14 bases between the germline ends. Germline V gives CDR1 ENHRY, CDR2 SYGVKD. The CDR3 has 14 residues. The CDR3 reads CAIRKSPEAYEQYF. DNA for the CDR3: TGTGCCATCAGGAAGAGCCCCGAAGCCTACGAGCAGTACTTC.

This chain links TRBV4-1 with TRBJ1-2, with 9 bases that match TRBD1. Losses at the gene ends were 4 bases for V and 7 bases for J; bases not matched to a gene: 16. This CDR3 contains 17 residues. The germline V gene encodes CDR1 MGHRA and CDR2 YSYEKL. The CDR3 is CASSRPEDRGLSSGYTF. CDR3 bases: TGCGCCAGCAGCCGACCAGAGGACAGGGGTCTATCTTCTGGCTACACCTTC.

The chain carries TRBV9 and TRBJ1-3, with 9 bases lining up with TRBD1. The V and J ends lost 4 bases and 6 bases, in that order; junction bases with no gene match: 8. CDR1 and CDR2 (germline): SGDLS, YYNGEE. This CDR3 is built from 15 residues. The CDR3 coding sequence is TGTGCCAGCAGCACTGGGACAGGGCCTTCAAACACCATATATTTT. It specifies CASSTGTGPSNTIYF.

This rearrangement joins TRBV11-3 to TRBJ2-3; D remains ambiguous. Germline assignment: CDR1 SGHNT and CDR2 YENEEA. The V gene lost 5 bases and the J gene lost 4 bases, with 7 bases spanning the gap. The length of the CDR3 is 12 residues. The CDR3 protein is CASSLPADTQYF. The CDR3 DNA reads as TGTGCCAGCAGCCTCCCGGCAGATACGCAGTATTTT.

The chain is built from TRBV5-1 and TRBJ1-4, with 11 positions matching TRBD1. V lost 4 bases to trimming and J lost 7 bases; unmatched junction nucleotides: 6. The CDR3 is 15 amino acids. The germline gives CDR1 SGHRS, CDR2 YFSETQ. The CDR3 loop reads CASSPGTGGAEKLFF. CDR3 nucleotide sequence: TGCGCCAGCAGCCCAGGGACAGGGGGAGCTGAAAAACTGTTTTTT.

V and J are TRBV5-4 and TRBJ1-2; possibly TRBD1 for D (5 bases). Per the germline V gene, CDR1 is SGHNT and CDR2 is YYREEE (reference sequence). V lost 1 base to trimming and J lost 8 bases, with 9 bases between them. The CDR3 is 12 residues long. CDR3: CASSLLGEGYTF. The CDR3 DNA is TGTGCCAGCAGCTTGCTAGGGGAAGGCTACACCTTC.

This rearrangement joins TRBV6-1 to TRBJ2-7, with D possibly being TRBD1 (6 bases). There are 14 residues in the CDR3. V was cut by 6 bases and J by 4 bases, with 16 bases left in between. Looked up from germline, CDR1 is MNHNS and CDR2 is SASEGT. CDR3 DNA: TGTGCCAGCAGCAAAAACAGGGATGGTTACGAGCAGTACTTC. Translated, it gives CASSKNRDGYEQYF.

J is TRBJ1-4 and V is TRBV30; 8 nucleotides agree with TRBD1. Per the germline V gene, CDR1 is GTSNPN and CDR2 is SVGIG (reference sequence). V shed 5 bases, J shed 7 bases, and the junction held 12 bases outside the gene matches. CDR3 length: 15 residues. For the CDR3, the DNA is TGTGCCTGGGCAAACAAACAGGGGGGGCGTGAAAAACTGTTTTTT. Translating it yields CAWANKQGGREKLFF.